These 10 T cell receptor beta chains were sequenced from one sample in a study of blood T cell repertoires in COVID-19. This table comes from immunoSEQ multiplex PCR, and its TCRdb copy is limited to in-frame clones, with some not included. The sample carries around 300,000 clones, roughly 88% recorded once. The material sequenced was PBMCs or T cells enriched from blood (not recorded which). Every receptor here comes from a man between 25 and 39 years old who had recovered from COVID-19.

This sequence joins TRBV6-5 and TRBJ2-7; 12 bases are a match to TRBD1. CDR3 length: 16 residues. In germline, CDR1 is MNHEY, CDR2 SVGAGI. V trimming: 2 bases; J trimming: 6 bases; junction bases outside the gene matches: 8. In nucleotides, the CDR3 is TGTGCCAGCAGTTACCCTAGGGGACAGGGGGCGGTCGAGCAGTACTTC. Translation gives CASSYPRGQGAVEQYF.

The chain links TRBV7-9 to TRBJ2-3, with a weak D call TRBD1 (5 bases). The V and J ends lost 0 bases and 1 base respectively, with 8 bases between them. The germline V gene encodes CDR1 SEHNR and CDR2 FQNEAQ (reference sequence). The CDR3 totals 15 residues. CDR3 bases: TGTGCCAGCAGCTTAGCAGGGGTGGGCACAGATACGCAGTATTTT. Residues: CASSLAGVGTDTQYF.

J is TRBJ1-1 and V is TRBV29-1, with TRBD1 identical over 8 bases. The CDR3 length is 12 residues. J was trimmed by 5 bases and V by 5 bases; bases with no gene match: 4. Germline V CDR1 and CDR2: SQVTM, ANQGSEA. The DNA for the CDR3 is TGCAGCGTTCCGGACAGGGAAACTGAAGCTTTCTTT. It is translated as CSVPDRETEAFF. The full variable domain, completed using reference TRBV29-1 and TRBJ1-1, is SAVISQKPSRDICQRGTSLTIQCQVDSQVTMMFWYRQQPGQSLTLIATANQGSEATYESGFVIDKFPISRPNLTFSTLTVSNMSPEDSSIYLCSVPDRETEAFFGQGTRLTVV.

The chain employs TRBV4-2 and TRBJ1-2; D might be TRBD1 (5 bases). Germline values: CDR1 LGHNA, CDR2 YNFKEQ. The V and J ends lost 0 bases and 6 bases respectively, with 8 bases between them. The CDR3 is 13 amino acids. CDR3 in amino acids: CASSQDTRDGYTF. In DNA, the CDR3 is TGTGCCAGCAGCCAAGATACCAGGGATGGCTACACCTTC.

The chain uses TRBV15 and TRBJ2-1, with 11 positions matching TRBD2. The trim removed 3 bases at V and 3 bases at J, leaving 7 bases unmatched. The CDR3 loop spans 17 amino acids. Germline V gives CDR1 LNHNV, CDR2 YYDKDF (reference sequence). CDR3 in amino acids: CATSRSSGGPGYNEQFF. The CDR3, as DNA: TGTGCCACCAGCAGGTCTAGCGGGGGGCCAGGCTACAATGAGCAGTTCTTC.

This chain uses TRBV6-5 with TRBJ2-7; maybe TRBD2 (6 bases). Between the trimmed V and J ends, which lost 0 bases and 7 bases, there was a span of 7 bases. Germline V gene data show CDR1 as MNHEY and CDR2 as SVGAGI. The CDR3 spans 12 residues. The CDR3 DNA follows: TGTGCCAGCAGTTACTCTGCGGGGGAGCAGTACTTC. Translated, it gives CASSYSAGEQYF.

The chain joins TRBV6-5 to TRBJ1-6; D may be TRBD1 (5 bases). CDR3 length equals 16 residues. Germline V gives CDR1 MNHEY, CDR2 SVGAGI. V lost 0 bases to trimming and J lost 1 base, with 7 bases between them. Here the CDR3 reads CASSYSAGSYNSPLHF. DNA of the CDR3: TGTGCCAGCAGTTACTCCGCAGGGTCCTATAATTCACCCCTCCACTTT.

This chain connects TRBV11-2 to TRBJ2-5; 8 bases are a match to TRBD1. The V segment lost 5 bases and the J segment 0 bases; nucleotides outside the gene matches: 8. Germline-derived CDR1 and CDR2 are SGHAT and FQNNGV. The CDR3 sequence is 16 residues long. The CDR3 here is CASSTRDRNYQETQYF. Here the CDR3 DNA reads TGTGCCAGCAGCACCAGGGACAGGAATTACCAAGAGACCCAGTACTTC.

V gene TRBV10-3 combines with J gene TRBJ1-3; 7 nucleotides align to TRBD1. CDR3 length equals 13 residues. From germline, CDR1 is ENHRY and CDR2 SYGVKD. Losses at the gene ends were 4 bases for V and 6 bases for J; bases not matched to a gene: 3. This chain's CDR3 is CAISGDRANTIYF. The CDR3 nucleotides are TGTGCCATCAGTGGCGACAGGGCAAACACCATATATTTT.

This chain links TRBV6-4 with TRBJ1-2, with TRBD1 matching 7 bases. Germline values: CDR1 MRHNA, CDR2 SNTAGT. There are 14 residues in the CDR3. J gave up 2 bases and V 7 bases, and 7 bases lay outside the gene matches. CDR3 loop: CASNRQGQNYGYTF. CDR3 coding DNA: TGTGCCAGCAACCGACAGGGCCAGAACTATGGCTACACCTTC.